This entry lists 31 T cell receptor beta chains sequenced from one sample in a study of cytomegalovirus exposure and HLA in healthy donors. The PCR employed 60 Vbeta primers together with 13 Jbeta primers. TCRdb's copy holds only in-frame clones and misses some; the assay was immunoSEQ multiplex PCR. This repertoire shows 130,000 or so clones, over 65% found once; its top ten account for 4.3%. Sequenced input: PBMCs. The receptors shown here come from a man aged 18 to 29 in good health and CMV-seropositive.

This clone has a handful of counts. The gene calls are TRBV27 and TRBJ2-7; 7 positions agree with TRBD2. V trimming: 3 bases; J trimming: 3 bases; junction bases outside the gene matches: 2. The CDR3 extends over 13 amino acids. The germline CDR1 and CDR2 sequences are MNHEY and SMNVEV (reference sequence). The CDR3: CASSFSGGYEQYF. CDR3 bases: TGTGCCAGCAGTTTTTCGGGGGGCTACGAGCAGTACTTC.

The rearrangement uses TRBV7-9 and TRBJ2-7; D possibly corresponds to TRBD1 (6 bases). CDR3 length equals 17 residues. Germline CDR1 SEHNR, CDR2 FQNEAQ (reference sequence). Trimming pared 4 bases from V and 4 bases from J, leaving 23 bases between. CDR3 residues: CASSSIPPRQEQYEQYF. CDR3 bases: TGTGCCAGCAGCTCCATACCCCCCCGACAGGAGCAATACGAGCAGTACTTC.

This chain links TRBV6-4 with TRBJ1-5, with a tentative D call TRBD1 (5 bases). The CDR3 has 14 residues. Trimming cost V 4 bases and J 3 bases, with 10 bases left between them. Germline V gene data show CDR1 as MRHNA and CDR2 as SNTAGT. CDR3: CASSASGLNQPQHF. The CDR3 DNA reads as TGTGCCAGCAGTGCTTCAGGGCTCAATCAGCCCCAGCATTTT.

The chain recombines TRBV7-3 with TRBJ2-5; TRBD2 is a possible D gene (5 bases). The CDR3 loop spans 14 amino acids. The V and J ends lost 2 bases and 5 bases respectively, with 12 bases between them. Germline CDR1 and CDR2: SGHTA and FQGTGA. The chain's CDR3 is CASSLSPGTETQYF. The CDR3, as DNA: TGTGCCAGCAGCTTATCCCCGGGAACGGAGACCCAGTACTTC.

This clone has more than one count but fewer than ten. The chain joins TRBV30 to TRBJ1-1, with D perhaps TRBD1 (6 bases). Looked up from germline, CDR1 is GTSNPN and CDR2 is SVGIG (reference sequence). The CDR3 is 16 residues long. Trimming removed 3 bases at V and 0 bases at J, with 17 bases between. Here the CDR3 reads CAWRPPGRGMNTEAFF. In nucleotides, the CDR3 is TGTGCCTGGAGACCCCCGGGAAGGGGGATGAACACTGAAGCTTTCTTT.

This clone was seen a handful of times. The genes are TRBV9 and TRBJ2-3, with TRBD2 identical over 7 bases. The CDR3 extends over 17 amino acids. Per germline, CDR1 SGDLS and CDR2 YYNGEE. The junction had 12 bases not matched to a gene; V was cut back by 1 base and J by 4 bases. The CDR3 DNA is TGTGCCAGCAGCGTATCTTCCGGGGCGGGAGAGGCAGATACGCAGTATTTT. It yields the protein CASSVSSGAGEADTQYF.

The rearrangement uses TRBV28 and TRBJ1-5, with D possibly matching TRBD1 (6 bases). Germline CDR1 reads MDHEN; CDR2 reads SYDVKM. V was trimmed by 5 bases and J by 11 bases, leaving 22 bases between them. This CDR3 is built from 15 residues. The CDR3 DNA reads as TGTGCCAGCAGTCAAAACACCCAGGGGCTTCGGGCCCAGCATTTT. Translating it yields CASSQNTQGLRAQHF.

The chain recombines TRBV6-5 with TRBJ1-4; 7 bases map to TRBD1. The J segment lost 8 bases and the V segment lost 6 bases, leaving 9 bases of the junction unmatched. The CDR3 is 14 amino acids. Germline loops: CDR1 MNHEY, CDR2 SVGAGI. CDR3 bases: TGTGCCAGCAGCAGTAGACAGGGCGGAGAAAAACTGTTTTTT. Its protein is CASSSRQGGEKLFF.

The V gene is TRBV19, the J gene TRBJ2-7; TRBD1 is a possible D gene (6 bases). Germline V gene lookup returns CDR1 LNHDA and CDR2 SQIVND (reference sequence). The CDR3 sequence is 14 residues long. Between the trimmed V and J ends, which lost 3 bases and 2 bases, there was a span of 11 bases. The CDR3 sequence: CASSIPGAPYEQYF. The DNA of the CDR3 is TGTGCCAGTAGTATCCCAGGGGCCCCCTACGAGCAGTACTTC.

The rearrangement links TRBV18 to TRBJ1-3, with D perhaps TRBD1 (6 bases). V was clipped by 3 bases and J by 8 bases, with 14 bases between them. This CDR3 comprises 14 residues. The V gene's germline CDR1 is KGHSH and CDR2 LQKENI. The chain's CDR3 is CASSPSAAGDTIYF. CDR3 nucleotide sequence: TGTGCCAGCTCACCCTCGGCTGCAGGGGACACCATATATTTT.

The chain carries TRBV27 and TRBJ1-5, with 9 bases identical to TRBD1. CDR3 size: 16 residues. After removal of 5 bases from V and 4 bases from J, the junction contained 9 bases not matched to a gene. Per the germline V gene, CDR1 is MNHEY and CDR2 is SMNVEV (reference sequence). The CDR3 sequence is CASSPTGTGTNQPQHF. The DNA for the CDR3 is TGTGCCAGCAGTCCAACCGGGACAGGGACGAATCAGCCCCAGCATTTT.

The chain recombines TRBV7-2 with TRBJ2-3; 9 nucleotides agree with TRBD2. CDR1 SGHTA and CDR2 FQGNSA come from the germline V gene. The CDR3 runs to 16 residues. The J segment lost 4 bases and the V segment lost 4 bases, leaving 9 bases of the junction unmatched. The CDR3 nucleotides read TGTGCCAGCAGCTGGGCTGGGGCGGGAGGGGCAGATACGCAGTATTTT. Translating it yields CASSWAGAGGADTQYF.

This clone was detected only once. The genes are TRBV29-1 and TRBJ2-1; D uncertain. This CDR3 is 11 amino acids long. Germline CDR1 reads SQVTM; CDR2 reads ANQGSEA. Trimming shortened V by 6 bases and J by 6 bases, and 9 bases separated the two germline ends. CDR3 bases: TGCAGCGTCGGCGTAGCCAATGAGCAGTTCTTC. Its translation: CSVGVANEQFF.

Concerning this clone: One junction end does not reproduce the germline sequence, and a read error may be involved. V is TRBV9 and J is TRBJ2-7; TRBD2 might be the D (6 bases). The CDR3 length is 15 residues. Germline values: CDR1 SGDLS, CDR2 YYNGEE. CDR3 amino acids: CATSEPTGAKYEQYF. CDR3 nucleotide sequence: TGTGCCACCAGCGAACCCACGGGAGCTAAGTACGAGCAGTACTTC.

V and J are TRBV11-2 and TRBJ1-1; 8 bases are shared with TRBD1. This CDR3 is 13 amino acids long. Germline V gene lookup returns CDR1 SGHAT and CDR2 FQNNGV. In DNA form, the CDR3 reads TGTGCTGCTGGCAGGGGGCCCATCACTGAAGCTTTCTTT. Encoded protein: CAAGRGPITEAFF.

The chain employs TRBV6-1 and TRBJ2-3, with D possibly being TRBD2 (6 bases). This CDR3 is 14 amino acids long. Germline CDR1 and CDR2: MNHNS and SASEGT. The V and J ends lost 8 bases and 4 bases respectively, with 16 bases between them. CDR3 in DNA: TGTGCCAGCGCCCTGGCGGGGACGGCAGATACGCAGTATTTT. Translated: CASALAGTADTQYF.

CDR3 sequence reads: CASSLVGANEKLFF. The CDR3 DNA reads TGCGCCAGCAGCTTGGTAGGGGCTAATGAAAAACTGTTTTTT. This chain uses TRBV5-1 with TRBJ1-4; TRBD1 might be the D (5 bases). The CDR3 totals 14 residues. CDR1 and CDR2 (germline): SGHRS, YFSETQ. V lost 0 bases and J 3 bases, leaving 6 bases between the germline ends.

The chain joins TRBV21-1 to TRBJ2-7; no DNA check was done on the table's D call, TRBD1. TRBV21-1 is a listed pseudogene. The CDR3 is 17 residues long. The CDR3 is CASSKTGDSSSSYEQYF. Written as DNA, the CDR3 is TGTGCCAGCAGCAAAACAGGGGACAGTTCCAGCTCCTACGAGCAGTACTTC.

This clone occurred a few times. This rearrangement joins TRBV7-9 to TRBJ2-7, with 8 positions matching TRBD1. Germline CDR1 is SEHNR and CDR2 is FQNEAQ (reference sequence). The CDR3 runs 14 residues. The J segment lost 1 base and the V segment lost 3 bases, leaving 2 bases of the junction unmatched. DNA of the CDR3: TGTGCCAGCAGCTTCGGACAGGGTTCCTACGAGCAGTACTTC. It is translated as CASSFGQGSYEQYF. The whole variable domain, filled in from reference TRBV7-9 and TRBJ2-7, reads DTGVSQNPRHKITKRGQNVTFRCDPISEHNRLYWYRQTLGQGPEFLTYFQNEAQLEKSRLLSDRFSAERPKGSFSTLEIQRTEQGDSAMYLCASSFGQGSYEQYFGPGTRLTVT.

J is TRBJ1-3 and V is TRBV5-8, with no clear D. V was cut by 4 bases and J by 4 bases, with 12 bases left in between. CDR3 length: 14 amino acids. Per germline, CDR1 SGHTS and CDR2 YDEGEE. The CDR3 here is CASSRIRGGNTIYF. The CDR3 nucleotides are TGTGCCAGCAGCCGGATCCGAGGAGGAAACACCATATATTTT.

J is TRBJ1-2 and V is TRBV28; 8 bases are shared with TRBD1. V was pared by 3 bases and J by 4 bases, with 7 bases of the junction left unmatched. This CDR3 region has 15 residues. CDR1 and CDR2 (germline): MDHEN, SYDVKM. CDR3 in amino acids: CASSFITGGPYGYTF. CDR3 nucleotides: TGTGCCAGCAGTTTCATCACAGGGGGACCCTATGGCTACACCTTC.

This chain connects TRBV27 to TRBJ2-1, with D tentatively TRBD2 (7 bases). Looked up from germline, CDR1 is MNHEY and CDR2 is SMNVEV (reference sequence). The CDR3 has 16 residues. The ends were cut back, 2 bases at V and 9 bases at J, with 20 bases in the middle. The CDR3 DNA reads TGTGCCAGCAGTTTAGGGCAGGGGTTGTCTAGCGGTGAGCAGTTCTTC. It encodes CASSLGQGLSSGEQFF.

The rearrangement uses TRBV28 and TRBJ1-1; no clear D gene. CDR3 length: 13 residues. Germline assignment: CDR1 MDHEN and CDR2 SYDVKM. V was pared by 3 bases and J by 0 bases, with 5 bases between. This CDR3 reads CASSFRLNTEAFF. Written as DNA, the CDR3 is TGTGCCAGCAGTTTCCGGTTGAACACTGAAGCTTTCTTT.

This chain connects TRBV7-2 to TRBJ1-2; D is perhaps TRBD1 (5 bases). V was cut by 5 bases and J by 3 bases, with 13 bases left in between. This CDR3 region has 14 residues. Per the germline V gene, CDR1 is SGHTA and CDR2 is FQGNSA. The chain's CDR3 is CASSPPGVYYGYTF. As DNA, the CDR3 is TGTGCCAGCAGCCCCCCGGGGGTCTACTATGGCTACACCTTC.

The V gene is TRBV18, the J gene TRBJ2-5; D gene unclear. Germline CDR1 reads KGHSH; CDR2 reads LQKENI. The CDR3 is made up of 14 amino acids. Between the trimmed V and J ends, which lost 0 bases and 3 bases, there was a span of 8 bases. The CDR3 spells CASSPPNREETQYF. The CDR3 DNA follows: TGTGCCAGCTCACCACCGAACAGAGAAGAGACCCAGTACTTC. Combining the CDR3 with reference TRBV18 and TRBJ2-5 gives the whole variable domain NAGVMQNPRHLVRRRGQEARLRCSPMKGHSHVYWYRQLPEEGLKFMVYLQKENIIDESGMPKERFSAEFPKEGPSILRIQQVVRGDSAAYFCASSPPNREETQYFGPGTRLLVL.

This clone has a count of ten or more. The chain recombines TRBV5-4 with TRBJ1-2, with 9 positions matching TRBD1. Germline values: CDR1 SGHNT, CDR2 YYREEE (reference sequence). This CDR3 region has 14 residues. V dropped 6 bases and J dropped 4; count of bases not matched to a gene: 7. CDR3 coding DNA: TGTGCCAGCACCAGGGACAGGGATGTCTATGGCTACACCTTC. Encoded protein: CASTRDRDVYGYTF.

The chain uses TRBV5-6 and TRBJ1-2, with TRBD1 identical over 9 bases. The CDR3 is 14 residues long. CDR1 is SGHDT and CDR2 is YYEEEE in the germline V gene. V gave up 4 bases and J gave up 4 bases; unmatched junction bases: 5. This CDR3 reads CASSPSTGGYGYTF. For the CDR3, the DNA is TGTGCCAGCAGCCCGTCGACAGGGGGCTATGGCTACACCTTC.

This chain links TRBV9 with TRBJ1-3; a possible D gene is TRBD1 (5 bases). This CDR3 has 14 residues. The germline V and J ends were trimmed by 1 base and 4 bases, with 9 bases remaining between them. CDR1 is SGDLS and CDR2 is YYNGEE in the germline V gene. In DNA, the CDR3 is TGTGCCAGCAGCGTAAGTACAGGAGGAAACACCATATATTTT. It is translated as CASSVSTGGNTIYF.

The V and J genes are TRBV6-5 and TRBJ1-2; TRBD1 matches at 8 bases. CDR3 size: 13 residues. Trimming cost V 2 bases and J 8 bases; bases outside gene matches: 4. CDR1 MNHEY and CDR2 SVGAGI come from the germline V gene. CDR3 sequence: CASSYQGARGYTF. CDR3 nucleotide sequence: TGTGCCAGCAGTTACCAGGGGGCGCGAGGCTACACCTTC.

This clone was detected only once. The CDR3 is CASSSWTGGQETQYF. The CDR3 DNA is TGTGCCAGCAGCTCCTGGACAGGGGGTCAAGAGACCCAGTACTTC. The chain is built from TRBV7-9 and TRBJ2-5; 10 bases are shared with TRBD1. V dropped 4 bases and J dropped 2; count of bases not matched to a gene: 4. This CDR3 spans 15 amino acids. CDR1 and CDR2 from the germline V gene are SEHNR and FQNEAQ (reference sequence).

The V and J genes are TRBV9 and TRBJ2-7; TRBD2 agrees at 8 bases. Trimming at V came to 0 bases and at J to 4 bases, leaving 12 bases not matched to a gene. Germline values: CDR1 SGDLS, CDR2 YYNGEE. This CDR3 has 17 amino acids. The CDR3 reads CASSVDPPAGVQYEQYF. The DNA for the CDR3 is TGTGCCAGCAGCGTAGATCCCCCAGCGGGAGTTCAATACGAGCAGTACTTC.